This T cell receptor beta chain was observed in a study of cytomegalovirus exposure and HLA in healthy donors. The V gene's germline CDR1 is MNHNS and CDR2 SASEGT. The length of the CDR3 is 18 residues. Trimming left V 2 bases short and J 5 bases short, with 22 bases between. This clone occurred once. The protocol was immunoSEQ multiplex PCR, while the TCRdb copy is restricted to in-frame clones and leaves out a portion. This sample yields some 250,000 clones, of which around 91% are seen a single time; approximately 3% belongs to the top ten. The V and J genes are TRBV6-1 and TRBJ1-3; D is unclear. The sequence came from a woman between 25 and 40 years old in good health and CMV-seronegative. Sequences were obtained from PBMCs. For the CDR3, the DNA is TGTGCCAGCAGTGAATCCTATACCCAGACCAGAATGAGAAACACCATATATTTT. Amino acids: CASSESYTQTRMRNTIYF.